What follows are 6 T cell receptor beta chains derived from one specimen sequenced in a study of shared clonotypes between healthy human individuals. Method: immunoSEQ multiplex PCR; TCRdb's copy keeps in-frame clones and lacks some. The sample includes around 1.6 million clones, approximately 98% of them seen just once. What was sequenced was naive CD4+ T cells sorted from blood. Subset of the sample: CD45RA+ positively selected. These TCRs come from a man between 25 and 39 years old in good health.

The rearrangement joins TRBV5-1 to TRBJ2-7; 8 bases agree with TRBD1. Germline lookup yields CDR1 SGHRS and CDR2 YFSETQ. The J segment lost 5 bases and the V segment lost 0 bases, leaving 4 bases of the junction unmatched. The CDR3 covers 14 residues. This CDR3 reads CASSLETGDHEQYF. The CDR3 DNA is TGCGCCAGCAGCTTGGAGACAGGGGACCACGAGCAGTACTTC.

The V gene is TRBV29-1, the J gene TRBJ2-7; D possibly corresponds to TRBD1 (6 bases). This CDR3 contains 14 residues. Trimming removed 5 bases from V and 1 base from J, with 15 bases in between. Germline CDR1 and CDR2: SQVTM and ANQGSEA. DNA for the CDR3: TGCAGCGTTCGTTCGGGACAACTATCCTACGAGCAGTACTTC. It is translated as CSVRSGQLSYEQYF.

The J gene is TRBJ1-1, the V gene TRBV29-1, with 9 bases fitting TRBD1. This CDR3 comprises 15 residues. Germline CDR1 is SQVTM and CDR2 is ANQGSEA. The ends lost 6 bases at V and 5 bases at J; junction bases unmatched: 13. Here the CDR3 reads CSVNTGGQSGTEAFF. CDR3 sequence (DNA): TGCAGCGTCAATACAGGGGGCCAGTCCGGTACTGAAGCTTTCTTT. The full variable domain, completed using reference TRBV29-1 and TRBJ1-1, is SAVISQKPSRDICQRGTSLTIQCQVDSQVTMMFWYRQQPGQSLTLIATANQGSEATYESGFVIDKFPISRPNLTFSTLTVSNMSPEDSSIYLCSVNTGGQSGTEAFFGQGTRLTVV.

V usage is TRBV28 and J usage is TRBJ2-6, with 7 bases that match TRBD1. V lost 9 bases to trimming and J lost 1 base; unmatched junction nucleotides: 12. The CDR3 is 17 residues long. Germline assignment: CDR1 MDHEN and CDR2 SYDVKM. This CDR3 is CASLRGDSLSGANVLTF. CDR3 coding DNA: TGTGCCAGTCTAAGAGGGGACAGTTTGTCTGGGGCCAACGTCCTGACTTTC. The variable domain in full, with the rest retrieved from reference TRBV28 and TRBJ2-6, is DVKVTQSSRYLVKRTGEKVFLECVQDMDHENMFWYRQDPGLGLRLIYFSYDVKMKEKGDIPEGYSVSREKKERFSLILESASTNQTSMYLCASLRGDSLSGANVLTFGAGSRLTVL.

J is TRBJ1-1 and V is TRBV30, with TRBD1 as a possible D gene (6 bases). The germline V gene encodes CDR1 GTSNPN and CDR2 SVGIG (reference sequence). Trimming removed 3 bases at V and 1 base at J, with 9 bases between. CDR3 length: 13 residues. CDR3 protein: CAWRPTGNTEAFF. As DNA, the CDR3 is TGTGCCTGGAGACCGACAGGGAACACTGAAGCTTTCTTT.

This clone was detected only once. The chain carries TRBV5-1 and TRBJ2-5, with 8 bases lining up with TRBD2. Unmatched junction bases numbered 8, after V lost 4 bases and J lost 3 bases. The CDR3 has 15 residues. The germline CDR1 and CDR2 sequences are SGHRS and YFSETQ. The CDR3 sequence is CASSQSGLGKETQYF. CDR3 in DNA: TGCGCCAGCAGCCAATCGGGACTAGGTAAAGAGACCCAGTACTTC.